These T cell receptor beta chains were read from a single sample in a study of T-cell reconstitution after alpha-beta-depleted transplantation in children. A single record per CDR3 protein comes from TCRdb applying MiXCR to the PCR reads. The sample records roughly 310,000 distinct CDR3 sequences, more than 20% being singletons. The sequenced sample was PBMCs, mostly from graft donor cells, obtained 180 days after TCRalphabeta/CD19-depleted stem cell transplant. The source of these receptors is a male patient between 10 and 17 years old who had a stem cell transplant for acute lymphoblastic leukemia, so the T cells may come from the graft donor. Both conserved end residues are part of each CDR3. A D gene is named only where the DNA matches it firmly. Rows may omit the clone size; those that give it use once, few, many or a size class.

>TRBJ2-1|NA|once|TRBV19
TGTGCCAGTAGTATAGGGGAAAATGAGCAGTTCTTC
CASSIGENEQFF
>TRBJ2-7|TRBD2|NA|TRBV4-1
TGCGCCAGCAGCCAGGGACTTAGCGGGAGATGGGCCTACGAGCAGTACTTC
CASSQGLSGRWAYEQYF
>TRBJ2-5|TRBD1|many|TRBV5-1
TGCGCCAGCAGCTTGTCACAGGGGTTGGAAGAGACCCAGTACTTC
CASSLSQGLEETQYF
>TRBJ2-7|TRBD1|few|TRBV7-8
TGTGCCAGCAGCTCTCAGGGGGCTATCTACGAGCAGTACTTC
CASSSQGAIYEQYF
>TRBJ1-5|NA|NA|TRBV19
TGTGCCAGCCGCCCCGGCCTGGGACAACGACTAAATCAGCCCCAGCATTTT
CASRPGLGQRLNQPQHF
>TRBJ2-1|NA|few|TRBV7-8
TGTGCCAGCAGCTTTTTCGGGGGCTTTGAGCAGTTCTTC
CASSFFGGFEQFF
>TRBJ2-7|NA|NA|TRBV12-3/TRBV12-4
TGTGCCAGCAGTTTAGGCGTAAGCTCCTACGAGCAGTACTTC
CASSLGVSSYEQYF
>TRBJ1-4|TRBD1|few|TRBV11-2
TGTGCCAGCAGACTACTTTGGGACAGGCCAGAACTGTTTTTT
CASRLLWDRPELFF
>TRBJ2-5|NA|NA|TRBV4-1
TGCGCCAGCAGCTCGACTAGACGAGAGACCCAGTACTTC
CASSSTRRETQYF
>TRBJ1-4|NA|NA|TRBV5-5
TGTGCCAGCAGCTTTCTGAGCCGTTACGCAACTAATGAAAAACTGTTTTTT
CASSFLSRYATNEKLFF
>TRBJ2-7|TRBD1|NA|TRBV3-1
TGTGTCAGCAGCCGCCTTGAGGCAGGGGGCAGGAAGCAGTACTTC
CVSSRLEAGGRKQYF
>TRBJ2-7|TRBD2|NA|TRBV27
TGTGCCAGCAGTTTAGGTAGCGGGGTCCGGGAGCAGTACTTC
CASSLGSGVREQYF
>TRBJ1-1|NA|NA|TRBV5-1
TGCGCCAGCAGCTTGTGGCGGGGGGCCGGCACTGAAGCTTTCTTT
CASSLWRGAGTEAFF
>TRBJ1-1|NA|NA|TRBV18
TGTGCCAGCTTCCCGACCATACAGGTACTCATGAACACTGAAGCTTTCTTT
CASFPTIQVLMNTEAFF
>TRBJ1-2|NA|few|TRBV12-3/TRBV12-4
TGTGCCAGCAGTTTAGGGTGGCCACCTGCTAACTATGGCTACACCTTC
CASSLGWPPANYGYTF
>TRBJ1-2|TRBD1|NA|TRBV7-2
TGTGCCAGCAGCCCCGACAGGGCATGGTATGGCTACACCTTC
CASSPDRAWYGYTF
>TRBJ2-7|TRBD2|many|TRBV7-6
TGTGCCAGCAGCTTAGGGACAGGGGGCGCGGGACTAGCGGGATCGGCCTACGAGCAGTACTTC
CASSLGTGGAGLAGSAYEQYF
>TRBJ1-5|NA|NA|TRBV11-1
TGTGCCAGCAGCTTGTTCCGGGGGGGTTCTGGATATCGTCAGCCCCAGCATTTT
CASSLFRGGSGYRQPQHF
>TRBJ1-5|TRBD1|NA|TRBV20-1
TGCAGTGCTAGAGCCAGGGACAGGCTCTTCAATCAGCCCCAGCATTTT
CSARARDRLFNQPQHF
>TRBJ1-2|TRBD1|NA|TRBV5-5
TGTGCCAGCAGCAACTCCGGGACAGGGCTCCGCTATGGCTACACCTTC
CASSNSGTGLRYGYTF
>TRBJ2-7|NA|few|TRBV12-3/TRBV12-4
TGTGCCAGCAGCCGTGAGCGGACCTTCTACGAGCAGTACTTC
CASSRERTFYEQYF
>TRBJ1-5|NA|few|TRBV27
TGTGCCAGCAGTTCCAGGGGAAGGAGCAATCAGCCCCAGCATTTT
CASSSRGRSNQPQHF
>TRBJ2-7|TRBD2|few|TRBV10-3
TGTGCCGTAAAACTAGCGGGAGGGTACGAGCAGTACTTC
CAVKLAGGYEQYF
>TRBJ2-7|NA|NA|TRBV25-1
TGTGCCAGCAGTGAATATTGGATCCCAGGGGCCTCCTCCTACGAGCAGTACTTC
CASSEYWIPGASSYEQYF
>TRBJ2-3|NA|few|TRBV7-6
TGTGCCAGCAGCTGGGACATCACCTTACCCACAGATACGCAGTATTTT
CASSWDITLPTDTQYF
>TRBJ2-7|TRBD1|few|TRBV5-1
TGCGCCAGCAGCTTATGGGACAGCCGTTTCCTGATCTACGAGCAGTACTTC
CASSLWDSRFLIYEQYF